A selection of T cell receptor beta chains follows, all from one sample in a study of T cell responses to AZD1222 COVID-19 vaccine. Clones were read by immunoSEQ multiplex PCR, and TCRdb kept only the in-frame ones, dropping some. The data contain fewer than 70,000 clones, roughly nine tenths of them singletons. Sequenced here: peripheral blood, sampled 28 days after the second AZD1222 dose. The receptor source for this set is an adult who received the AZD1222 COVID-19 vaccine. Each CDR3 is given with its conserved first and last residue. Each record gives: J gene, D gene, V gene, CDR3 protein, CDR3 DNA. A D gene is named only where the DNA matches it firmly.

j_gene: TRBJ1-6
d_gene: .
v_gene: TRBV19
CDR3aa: CASSMLQGNQNSPLHF
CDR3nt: TGTGCCAGTAGTATGCTGCAGGGTAATCAGAATTCACCCCTCCACTTT

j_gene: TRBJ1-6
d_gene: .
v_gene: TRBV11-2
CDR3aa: CASSLDPAYNSPLHF
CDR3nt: TGTGCCAGCAGCTTAGATCCGGCCTATAATTCACCCCTCCACTTT

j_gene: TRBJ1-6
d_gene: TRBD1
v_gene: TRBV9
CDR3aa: CARGQGFSPLHF
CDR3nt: TGTGCCAGGGGACAGGGTTTTTCACCCCTCCACTTT

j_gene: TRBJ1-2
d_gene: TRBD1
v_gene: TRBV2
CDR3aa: CASSGQGLSYGYTF
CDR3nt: TGTGCCAGCAGTGGACAGGGGCTGTCCTATGGCTACACCTTC

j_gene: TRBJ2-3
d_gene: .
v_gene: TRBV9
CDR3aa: CASSVDGTTDTQYF
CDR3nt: TGTGCCAGCAGCGTAGACGGTACCACAGATACGCAGTATTTT

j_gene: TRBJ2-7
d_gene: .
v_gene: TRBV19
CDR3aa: CASSLILAHEQYF
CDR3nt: TGTGCCAGTAGTCTTATCCTAGCCCACGAGCAGTACTTC

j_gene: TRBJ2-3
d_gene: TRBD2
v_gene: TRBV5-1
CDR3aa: CASSLGLAGVRTDTQYF
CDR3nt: TGCGCCAGCAGCTTGGGACTAGCGGGAGTCCGCACAGATACGCAGTATTTT

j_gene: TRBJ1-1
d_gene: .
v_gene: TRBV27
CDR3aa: CASSWARGSPTEAFF
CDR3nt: TGTGCCAGCAGTTGGGCCAGGGGTTCGCCCACTGAAGCTTTCTTT

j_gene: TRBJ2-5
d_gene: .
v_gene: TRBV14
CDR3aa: CASSTGPSETQYF
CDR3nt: TGTGCCAGCAGCACTGGTCCCTCAGAGACCCAGTACTTC

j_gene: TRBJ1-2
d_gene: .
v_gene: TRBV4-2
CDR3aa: CASSLEGEHNYGYTF
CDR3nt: TGTGCCAGCAGCCTAGAGGGTGAACATAACTATGGCTACACCTTC

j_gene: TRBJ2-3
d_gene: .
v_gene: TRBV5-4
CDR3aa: CASSLDRTDTQYF
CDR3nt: TGTGCCAGCAGCTTGGACCGCACAGATACGCAGTATTTT

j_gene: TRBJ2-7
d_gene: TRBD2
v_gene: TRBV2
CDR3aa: CASRVTSGGSYEQYF
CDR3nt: TGTGCCAGCAGGGTGACTAGCGGGGGCTCCTACGAGCAGTACTTC

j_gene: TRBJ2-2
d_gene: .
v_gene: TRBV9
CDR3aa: CASSSAANTGELFF
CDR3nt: TGTGCCAGCAGCTCGGCTGCGAACACCGGGGAGCTGTTTTTT

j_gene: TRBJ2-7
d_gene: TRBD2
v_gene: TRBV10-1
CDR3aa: CASGTTTYEQYF
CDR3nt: TGCGCCAGCGGGACTACCACTTACGAGCAGTACTTC

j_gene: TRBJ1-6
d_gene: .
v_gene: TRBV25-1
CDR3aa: CASSDSGQHYNSPLHF
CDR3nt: TGTGCCAGCAGCGATTCTGGACAGCATTATAATTCACCCCTCCACTTT

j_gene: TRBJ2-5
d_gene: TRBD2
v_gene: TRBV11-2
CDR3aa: CASSPGLAGVVETQYF
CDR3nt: TGTGCCAGCAGCCCGGGACTAGCGGGAGTAGTGGAGACCCAGTACTTC